Listed below are T cell receptor beta chains from one sample, sequenced in a study of cytomegalovirus exposure and HLA in healthy donors. Some clones are missing from TCRdb's copy, which holds only in-frame ones; the method was immunoSEQ multiplex PCR. Of 210,000 or so clones in the sample, around 80% are singletons; the top ten hold under 0.85%. Sequenced: PBMCs. These receptors were taken from a boy younger than 10 in good health and CMV-seronegative. CDR3s include the opening cysteine and the closing phenylalanine or tryptophan. Fields, in order: J gene, D gene, V gene, clone size, CDR3 DNA, CDR3 protein. A D gene is named only where the DNA matches it firmly. Part of the rows lack a size; the others show once, few, many or a class for expanded clones.

J: TRBJ2-1; D: NA; V: TRBV29-1; size: NA; DNA: TGCAGCGTTGGAACGGGTTCCTACAATGAGCAGTTCTTC; CDR3: CSVGTGSYNEQFF
J: TRBJ1-3; D: TRBD1; V: TRBV13; size: NA; DNA: TGTGCCAGCAGGTACGGACAGGGCCCCCTCTCTGGAAACACCATATATTTT; CDR3: CASRYGQGPLSGNTIYF
J: TRBJ1-1; D: NA; V: TRBV6-6; size: NA; DNA: TGTGCCAGCAGTTACGGGCTTAAAGCTTTCTTT; CDR3: CASSYGLKAFF
J: TRBJ2-1; D: TRBD2; V: TRBV9; size: NA; DNA: TGTGCCAGCAGCGTTCCTAGCGGGAGGGCCGGGACCTACAATGAGCAGTTCTTC; CDR3: CASSVPSGRAGTYNEQFF
J: TRBJ2-7; D: TRBD2; V: TRBV6-5; size: few; DNA: TGTGCCAGCAGTCGTCTAGCGGGAGTTGGCAACGAGCAGTACTTC; CDR3: CASSRLAGVGNEQYF
J: TRBJ1-2; D: TRBD1; V: TRBV27; size: once; DNA: TGTGCCAGCAGTTCCTCCAGGGGGCACTATGGCTACACCTTC; CDR3: CASSSSRGHYGYTF
J: TRBJ1-1; D: TRBD1; V: TRBV4-2; size: NA; DNA: TGTGCCAGCAGGCCGCTCCTACAGGGGGCGAACACTGAAGCTTTCTTT; CDR3: CASRPLLQGANTEAFF
J: TRBJ1-5; D: NA; V: TRBV6-5; size: NA; DNA: TGTGCCAGCAGTACCGGGAATCAGCCCCAGCATTTT; CDR3: CASSTGNQPQHF
J: TRBJ2-6; D: NA; V: TRBV1; size: NA; DNA: TGCACCAGCAGCCCCCGGACTAGCGGGGCCTCTGGGGCCAACGTCCTGACTTTC; CDR3: CTSSPRTSGASGANVLTF
J: TRBJ2-5; D: TRBD2; V: TRBV11-2; size: NA; DNA: TGTGCCAGCAGCTTAGGGTGGACTAGCGGGAGATTGGAGACCCAGTACTTC; CDR3: CASSLGWTSGRLETQYF
J: TRBJ1-1; D: NA; V: TRBV2; size: NA; DNA: TGTGCCAGCACCGCGACAGAGAACACTGAAGCTTTCTTT; CDR3: CASTATENTEAFF
J: TRBJ2-5; D: TRBD1; V: TRBV11-2; size: NA; DNA: TGTGCCAGCAGCCTATGGGACAGGGGGCTTGAGACCCAGTACTTC; CDR3: CASSLWDRGLETQYF
J: TRBJ2-7; D: NA; V: TRBV25-1; size: NA; DNA: TGTGCCAGCAGTAACAGGAGCTCCTACGAGCAGTACTTC; CDR3: CASSNRSSYEQYF
J: TRBJ2-5; D: NA; V: TRBV12-5; size: once; DNA: TGTGCTAGTGGTTCTCTTGTGTTAACCCAGTACTTC; CDR3: CASGSLVLTQYF
J: TRBJ2-2; D: NA; V: TRBV9; size: NA; DNA: TGTGCCAGCAGCGTAGTAGACGGGGAGCTGTTTTTT; CDR3: CASSVVDGELFF
J: TRBJ1-6; D: NA; V: TRBV30; size: NA; DNA: TGTGCCTGGAGTGTACAGGAACAGGATAATTCACCCCTCCACTTT; CDR3: CAWSVQEQDNSPLHF
J: TRBJ2-7; D: NA; V: TRBV6-1; size: NA; DNA: TGTGCCAGCAGTGGTTGGCAGGTGTACGAGCAGTACTTC; CDR3: CASSGWQVYEQYF
J: TRBJ2-7; D: TRBD1; V: TRBV6-1; size: NA; DNA: TGTGCCAGCAGTGAACCGGGACAGGGGGCATCCGAGCAGTACTTC; CDR3: CASSEPGQGASEQYF
J: TRBJ1-1; D: NA; V: TRBV19; size: NA; DNA: TGTGCCAGTAGTATAGAGGAGGGGCTGAACACTGAAGCTTTCTTT; CDR3: CASSIEEGLNTEAFF
J: TRBJ2-1; D: NA; V: TRBV18; size: NA; DNA: TGTGCCAGCTCACCACCGGTGCTTCAGACCTACAATGAGCAGTTCTTC; CDR3: CASSPPVLQTYNEQFF
J: TRBJ2-7; D: TRBD2; V: TRBV7-2; size: NA; DNA: TGTGCCAGCAGCTCCACTAGCGGGAGCTCCTACGAGCAGTACTTC; CDR3: CASSSTSGSSYEQYF
J: TRBJ2-5; D: NA; V: TRBV5-1; size: once; DNA: TGCGCCAGCAGCTTGGGGCAGGGGAAACAAGAGACCCAGTACTTC; CDR3: CASSLGQGKQETQYF
J: TRBJ1-4; D: TRBD1; V: TRBV4-1; size: NA; DNA: TGCGCCAGCAGCCAACCCAGACAGGGCATAGGGGAAAAACTGTTTTTT; CDR3: CASSQPRQGIGEKLFF
J: TRBJ1-2; D: TRBD1; V: TRBV5-4; size: once; DNA: TGTGCCAGCAGCGCGGGACAGGGAGGGCAGGGCTACACCTTC; CDR3: CASSAGQGGQGYTF
J: TRBJ1-5; D: NA; V: TRBV7-8; size: NA; DNA: TGTGCCAGCAGCTTAGCGGGCCCCCAGCATTTT; CDR3: CASSLAGPQHF
J: TRBJ1-5; D: TRBD1; V: TRBV19; size: NA; DNA: TGTGCCACCCGGGACAGGGGGGACCAGCCCCAGCATTTT; CDR3: CATRDRGDQPQHF
J: TRBJ1-1; D: NA; V: TRBV5-6; size: NA; DNA: TGTGCCAGCAGCTTGTTTCGGGGGGCCACTGAAGCTTTCTTT; CDR3: CASSLFRGATEAFF
J: TRBJ2-7; D: NA; V: TRBV6-6; size: NA; DNA: TGTGCCAGCAGTTACTCCAGCTACGAGCAGTACTTC; CDR3: CASSYSSYEQYF
J: TRBJ1-5; D: TRBD1; V: TRBV7-9; size: NA; DNA: TGTGCCAGCAGCCCGACAGGGCGCAATCAGCCCCAGCATTTT; CDR3: CASSPTGRNQPQHF
J: TRBJ2-7; D: NA; V: TRBV27; size: NA; DNA: TGTGCCAGCAGCCCAGACAGAACCTCCTACGAGCAGTACTTC; CDR3: CASSPDRTSYEQYF
J: TRBJ1-5; D: TRBD1; V: TRBV7-2; size: once; DNA: TGTGCCAGCAGCTTAGTAATGGGACAGAAGAATCAGCCCCAGCATTTT; CDR3: CASSLVMGQKNQPQHF
J: TRBJ2-7; D: NA; V: TRBV18; size: NA; DNA: TGTGCCAGCTCACCCGGACAAGTTAGCTCCTACGAGCAGTACTTC; CDR3: CASSPGQVSSYEQYF
J: TRBJ2-1; D: TRBD2; V: TRBV7-8; size: NA; DNA: TGTGCCAGCAGCTTAGCGGGGGGGGGCTCCTACAATGAGCAGTTCTTC; CDR3: CASSLAGGGSYNEQFF
J: TRBJ2-7; D: NA; V: TRBV11-2; size: NA; DNA: TGTGCCAGCAGCTTCGGCGGGTTCTACGAGCAGTACTTC; CDR3: CASSFGGFYEQYF
J: TRBJ1-5; D: NA; V: TRBV2; size: NA; DNA: TGTGCCAGCAGTGGGCTACAGGGCGTCAATCAGCCCCAGCATTTT; CDR3: CASSGLQGVNQPQHF
J: TRBJ2-2; D: NA; V: TRBV27; size: NA; DNA: TGTGCCAGCAGTTTCGGGACGAACACCGGGGAGCTGTTTTTT; CDR3: CASSFGTNTGELFF
J: TRBJ2-1; D: TRBD2; V: TRBV5-1; size: NA; DNA: TGCGCCAGCAGCTTAGCGGGAGGGTTCGATGAGCAGTTCTTC; CDR3: CASSLAGGFDEQFF
J: TRBJ2-7; D: NA; V: TRBV19; size: NA; DNA: TGTGCCAGTGGGGGAGGCGAGCAGTACTTC; CDR3: CASGGGEQYF
J: TRBJ2-3; D: NA; V: TRBV5-1; size: NA; DNA: TGCGCCAGCAGCTTGGGGTCGTCTACTTCCCCTAGCACAGATACGCAGTATTTT; CDR3: CASSLGSSTSPSTDTQYF
J: TRBJ1-5; D: TRBD1; V: TRBV6-1; size: NA; DNA: TGTGCCAGCAGTGCCCCGGCGGGACAGAGCAATCAGCCCCAGCATTTT; CDR3: CASSAPAGQSNQPQHF
J: TRBJ2-1; D: TRBD2; V: TRBV2; size: NA; DNA: TGTGCCAGCAGTGAGGGGCTAGCGGGGTTCTATGAGCAGTTCTTC; CDR3: CASSEGLAGFYEQFF
J: TRBJ1-1; D: NA; V: TRBV4-1; size: few; DNA: TGCGCCAGCAGCCTCGTGGGGGGCACTGAAGCTTTCTTT; CDR3: CASSLVGGTEAFF
J: TRBJ2-7; D: NA; V: TRBV7-6; size: NA; DNA: TGTGCCAGCAGCTTAGTATCCAGACTATACTCCTACGAGCAGTACTTC; CDR3: CASSLVSRLYSYEQYF
J: TRBJ1-2; D: TRBD1; V: TRBV2; size: NA; DNA: TGTGCCAGCAGTGCCCCCGGGACAGATGGTGACTATGGCTACACCTTC; CDR3: CASSAPGTDGDYGYTF
J: TRBJ2-4; D: NA; V: TRBV5-1; size: NA; DNA: TGCGCCAGCAGCTTTCAAGCGGGAGCCAAAAACATTCAGTACTTC; CDR3: CASSFQAGAKNIQYF
J: TRBJ1-6; D: TRBD1; V: TRBV5-4; size: NA; DNA: TGTGCCAGCACCTTGGACAGGGGGAATTCACCCCTCCACTTT; CDR3: CASTLDRGNSPLHF
J: TRBJ2-7; D: NA; V: TRBV29-1; size: NA; DNA: TGCAGCGTTGTTTCGTCGGGCAGGGTCTACGAGCAGTACTTC; CDR3: CSVVSSGRVYEQYF
J: TRBJ2-2; D: NA; V: TRBV10-3; size: NA; DNA: TGTGCCATTCGTGCGGGGCTTAACACCGGGGAGCTGTTTTTT; CDR3: CAIRAGLNTGELFF
J: TRBJ2-7; D: TRBD1; V: TRBV4-1; size: NA; DNA: TGCGCCAGCAGCCAAACCGGACAGGGGCCCTCCTACGAGCAGTACTTC; CDR3: CASSQTGQGPSYEQYF
J: TRBJ2-5; D: NA; V: TRBV11-2; size: few; DNA: TGTGCCAGCAGCTTAGTCGGCAACCAGGGAGGGACCCAGTACTTC; CDR3: CASSLVGNQGGTQYF
J: TRBJ2-7; D: NA; V: TRBV27; size: NA; DNA: TGTGCCAGCAGTTCCTCGGGACTCTCCTACGAGCAGTACTTC; CDR3: CASSSSGLSYEQYF
J: TRBJ2-4; D: NA; V: TRBV5-8; size: NA; DNA: TGTGCCAGCAGCACCCCAGGGAGGAAGGCCAAAAACATTCAGTACTTC; CDR3: CASSTPGRKAKNIQYF
J: TRBJ1-4; D: NA; V: TRBV2; size: NA; DNA: TGTGCCAGCAGGGACGGGACTACCTCATATGAAAAACTGTTTTTT; CDR3: CASRDGTTSYEKLFF
J: TRBJ1-6; D: NA; V: TRBV6-1; size: NA; DNA: TGTGCCAGCAGCCCAGACATATTGAATTCACCCCTCCACTTT; CDR3: CASSPDILNSPLHF
J: TRBJ2-2; D: NA; V: TRBV7-9; size: NA; DNA: TGTGCCAGCAGCTTAGTCGCCCTATTTAACACCGGGGAGCTGTTTTTT; CDR3: CASSLVALFNTGELFF
J: TRBJ1-1; D: TRBD1; V: TRBV9; size: NA; DNA: TGTGCCAGCAGCGTACCACAGGGGATGGGGACTGAAGCTTTCTTT; CDR3: CASSVPQGMGTEAFF
J: TRBJ2-1; D: TRBD1; V: TRBV6-5; size: NA; DNA: TGTGCCAGCAGTTACTCGGGACAGTACAATGAGCAGTTCTTC; CDR3: CASSYSGQYNEQFF
J: TRBJ1-1; D: NA; V: TRBV2; size: NA; DNA: TGTGCCAGCCCGAGGGGGGGCATGAACACTGAAGCTTTCTTT; CDR3: CASPRGGMNTEAFF
J: TRBJ2-7; D: NA; V: TRBV9; size: once; DNA: TGTGCCAGCAGCACCTGGGGGCAGGGAAGAAACGAGCAGTACTTC; CDR3: CASSTWGQGRNEQYF